The rows below give T cell receptor beta chains drawn from one sample of a study of blood T cell repertoires in COVID-19. Generated by immunoSEQ multiplex PCR, the TCRdb table keeps only in-frame clones and is missing some. Of a few hundred thousand clones listed, about 81% are singletons. The sample consisted of peripheral blood. These receptors came from an elderly woman with COVID-19, enrolled during active disease. The CDR3 runs from the conserved cysteine through the conserved F or W. Fields, in order: clone size, D gene, J gene, V gene, CDR3 protein, CDR3 DNA. A D gene is named only where the DNA matches it firmly. A clone size is listed for some rows: how often the clone was seen (once, few, many), or a class if it is expanded.

>.|TRBD1|TRBJ1-2|TRBV5-1
CASGGQGTNYGYTF
TGCGCCAGCGGGGGACAGGGGACTAACTATGGCTACACCTTC
>.|.|TRBJ1-1|TRBV16
CASSPRREAEAFF
TGTGCCAGCAGCCCTCGGCGGGAGGCTGAAGCTTTCTTT
>.|.|TRBJ1-1|TRBV30
CAWRGQVNTEAFF
TGTGCCTGGAGGGGGCAGGTAAACACTGAAGCTTTCTTT
>.|.|TRBJ2-1|TRBV11-3
CASSLDRGEQFF
TGTGCCAGCAGCTTAGATCGAGGTGAGCAGTTCTTC
>.|.|TRBJ1-2|TRBV6-5
CASQRGQNYGYTF
TGTGCCAGCCAACGAGGACAGAACTATGGCTACACCTTC
>.|TRBD1|TRBJ2-7|TRBV7-2
CASSLGGQGDYEQYF
TGTGCCAGCAGCTTAGGGGGTCAGGGGGACTACGAGCAGTACTTC
>.|.|TRBJ1-1|TRBV27
CASSLSPLEGSEAFF
TGTGCCAGCAGTTTATCGCCCCTGGAGGGTTCTGAAGCTTTCTTT
>.|.|TRBJ1-1|TRBV18
CASSRGRGNTEAFF
TGTGCCAGCTCAAGGGGGAGGGGGAACACTGAAGCTTTCTTT
>.|.|TRBJ1-2|TRBV2
CASVEGDAYGYTF
TGTGCCAGCGTCGAGGGGGACGCTTATGGCTACACCTTC
>once|.|TRBJ1-2|TRBV19
CASSDQASRAYGYTF
TGTGCCAGTAGTGATCAGGCCTCGAGGGCATATGGCTACACCTTC
>.|TRBD2|TRBJ2-7|TRBV7-7
CASSPGLAGLDEQYF
TGTGCTAGCAGCCCAGGACTAGCGGGGCTCGACGAGCAGTACTTC
>.|TRBD1|TRBJ2-7|TRBV5-1
CASSLEGQGRNEQYF
TGCGCCAGCAGCTTGGAAGGACAGGGAAGAAACGAGCAGTACTTC
>.|.|TRBJ2-4|TRBV5-6
CASSSLTSAKNIQYF
TGTGCCAGCAGCAGTCTTACTAGTGCCAAAAACATTCAGTACTTC
>.|TRBD2|TRBJ2-5|TRBV2
CASKTGGETQYF
TGTGCCAGCAAAACGGGGGGAGAGACCCAGTACTTC
>.|.|TRBJ1-5|TRBV21-1
CASSKGRGGNQPQHF
TGTGCCAGCAGCAAGGGACGGGGAGGGAATCAGCCCCAGCATTTT
>.|.|TRBJ1-6|TRBV19
CASSPRGANSPLHF
TGTGCCAGTAGCCCCCGTGGGGCGAATTCACCCCTCCACTTT
>once|TRBD1|TRBJ1-4|TRBV27
CASSRTGGNYEKLFF
TGTGCCAGCTCCAGGACAGGGGGGAATTATGAAAAACTGTTTTTT
>.|TRBD2|TRBJ2-2|TRBV6-1
CASSAFSGGATGELFF
TGTGCCAGCAGTGCCTTTAGCGGGGGGGCGACCGGGGAGCTGTTTTTT
>.|.|TRBJ1-1|TRBV5-1
CASSDSPGIGAEAFF
TGCGCCAGCAGCGATTCCCCAGGGATTGGAGCTGAAGCTTTCTTT
>.|TRBD1|TRBJ2-3|TRBV5-1
CASSLWDREPDTQYF
TGCGCCAGCAGCTTATGGGACAGGGAGCCAGATACGCAGTATTTT
>.|TRBD1|TRBJ1-2|TRBV4-3
CASSRTGEYGYTF
TGCGCCAGCAGTAGGACAGGGGAGTATGGCTACACCTTC
>few|.|TRBJ2-3|TRBV5-5
CASTLTVLSTDTQYF
TGTGCCAGCACCCTAACCGTACTTAGCACAGATACGCAGTATTTT